The 10 T cell receptor beta chains reported below all come from one sample, sequenced in a study of metastatic and nonmetastatic thyroid tumors. Patients were all untreated before their thyroid surgery. TCRdb reprocessed the PCR reads using MiXCR. The table records 25,000 to 35,000 clones, approximately 4% of them present only once. The sample comprised blood. Receptors originate from a female donor with papillary thyroid cancer or a benign thyroid nodule (not recorded which). Some clones in this sample may be carry-over from other donors' samples.

There are a few counts of this clone. The chain joins TRBV27 to TRBJ1-6; maybe TRBD1 (6 bases). Germline CDR1 reads MNHEY; CDR2 reads SMNVEV (reference sequence). V was trimmed by 7 bases and J by 1 base, leaving 11 bases between them. The CDR3 consists of 15 residues. The CDR3 loop reads CASTSRGSYNSPLHF. The CDR3 DNA is TGTGCCAGCACGTCCAGGGGTTCCTATAATTCACCCCTCCACTTT.

This clone was recorded a few times. V gene TRBV5-1 combines with J gene TRBJ1-6, with D possibly TRBD1 on 5 matching bases. Germline assignment: CDR1 SGHRS and CDR2 YFSETQ. V lost 1 base and J lost 10, with 9 bases in between. This CDR3 comprises 13 residues. The CDR3 DNA is TGCGCCAGCAGCTTGACAGGATTCTCACCCCTCCACTTT. It translates to CASSLTGFSPLHF.

This chain connects TRBV6-1 to TRBJ1-1, with D perhaps TRBD1 (5 bases). CDR1 and CDR2 from the germline V gene are MNHNS and SASEGT. The V end lost 2 bases, the J end lost 1 base, and 8 bases lay between the germline ends. This CDR3 has 14 residues. In nucleotides, the CDR3 is TGTGCCAGCAGTGAATGGGGGAAGAACACTGAAGCTTTCTTT. This encodes CASSEWGKNTEAFF.

The rearrangement uses TRBV7-9 and TRBJ1-3, with 8 bases lining up with TRBD1. V shed 5 bases and J 2 bases; nucleotides not matched to a gene: 2. The CDR3 totals 14 residues. Looked up from germline, CDR1 is SEHNR and CDR2 is FQNEAQ (reference sequence). The CDR3 coding sequence is TGTGCCAGCAGCCTACAGGGGGCTGGAAACACCATATATTTT. Translating it yields CASSLQGAGNTIYF. Full variable domain (missing parts from reference TRBV7-9 and TRBJ1-3): DTGVSQNPRHKITKRGQNVTFRCDPISEHNRLYWYRQTLGQGPEFLTYFQNEAQLEKSRLLSDRFSAERPKGSFSTLEIQRTEQGDSAMYLCASSLQGAGNTIYFGEGSWLTVV.

The CDR3 loop is CASSSDSYNEQFF. In DNA form, the CDR3 reads TGTGCCAGCAGTTCTGACTCCTACAATGAGCAGTTCTTC. The gene calls are TRBV6-2 or TRBV6-3 and TRBJ2-1; D gene uncertain. V lost 4 bases and J lost 0, with 4 bases in between. The CDR3 runs 13 residues. The germline CDR1 and CDR2 sequences are MNHEY and SVGEGT.

The chain combines TRBV6-1 with TRBJ1-2; 7 bases agree with TRBD1. The CDR3 is 16 residues long. V dropped 0 bases and J dropped 5; count of bases not matched to a gene: 9. Germline V gene lookup returns CDR1 MNHNS and CDR2 SASEGT. The CDR3 loop is CASSEAEGGTTYGYTF. CDR3 nucleotides: TGTGCCAGCAGTGAAGCGGAAGGGGGCACTACATATGGCTACACCTTC.

This clone was counted many times. The J gene is TRBJ2-1, the V gene TRBV24-1; no clear D gene. The V end lost 0 bases, the J end lost 6 bases, and 8 bases lay between the germline ends. The germline V gene has CDR1 KGHDR and CDR2 SFDVKD. The CDR3 is 14 residues long. The CDR3 sequence: CATSDLSEVNEQFF. The CDR3 DNA sequence: TGTGCCACCAGTGATTTGAGTGAGGTCAATGAGCAGTTCTTC.

This clone was recorded a few times. V gene TRBV28 combines with J gene TRBJ2-7; possibly TRBD1 for D (6 bases). This CDR3 contains 15 residues. V lost 10 bases, J lost 0 bases, and 19 bases lay in between. Per the germline V gene, CDR1 is MDHEN and CDR2 is SYDVKM. CDR3 sequence reads: CATVRTADSSYEQYF. Written as DNA, the CDR3 is TGTGCCACCGTCAGGACAGCCGATTCCTCCTACGAGCAGTACTTC.

Ten or more counts support this clone. The J gene is TRBJ2-2, the V gene TRBV12-3 or TRBV12-4, with 9 nucleotides matching TRBD2. This CDR3 spans 14 amino acids. The V gene end was trimmed by 3 bases and the J gene end by 8 bases; junction bases not matched to a gene: 4. CDR3 region: CASSFGREGGELFF. The DNA for the CDR3 is TGTGCCAGCAGTTTTGGGCGGGAGGGGGGGGAGCTGTTTTTT.

This clone was counted a few times. The chain carries TRBV18 and TRBJ1-5, with a possible D match to TRBD1 (6 bases). With 3 bases removed from V and 4 bases from J, the gap between germline ends came to 7 bases. CDR3 length: 13 amino acids. Germline V gene data show CDR1 as KGHSH and CDR2 as LQKENI. CDR3 coding DNA: TGTGCCAGCTCACCCGGACAGAATCAGCCCCAGCATTTT. The encoded protein is CASSPGQNQPQHF.